This TCR beta chain is drawn from a study of T cells after yellow fever vaccination. The study's findings and limits: FACS-sorted repertoires could contain abundant clonotypes contaminating from the bulk population. Booster sampling recovered most clones from primary vaccination (96% CD4, around 90% CD8).

The CDR3 covers 13 residues. Germline CDR1 and CDR2: KGHSH and LQKENI. V was pared by 5 bases and J by 4 bases, with 9 bases between. To note about this clonotype: Its specificity is not known.

TCRdb reanalysed the 5' RACE reads using MiXCR and keeps one entry per CDR3 protein. Among hundreds of thousands of distinct CDR3 sequences listed, 8% to 9.5% were seen once. The source is a man between 18 and 29 years old who received the YFV17D yellow fever vaccine. Sequencing was performed on PBMCs, taken approximately 47 days after the first yellow fever vaccination. The rearrangement links TRBV18 to TRBJ1-5; D not certain. The CDR3 reads CASSEDLNQPQHF. DNA for the CDR3: TGTGCCAGCTCAGAGGACCTGAATCAGCCCCAGCATTTT.